One and the same sample provided the 4 T cell receptor beta chains below, sequenced in a study of blood T cell repertoires in COVID-19. The assay was immunoSEQ multiplex PCR, and TCRdb's table has in-frame clones only and misses some. This sample has about 220,000 clones, with 80% to 85% found just once. Sequencing was performed on peripheral blood. Receptors originate from a woman aged 25 to 45 who had recovered from COVID-19.

The chain uses TRBV13 and TRBJ1-6; TRBD1 is a possible D gene (5 bases). Deletions cut 5 bases from V and 0 bases from J, with 11 bases between. CDR3 length: 16 residues. The germline gives CDR1 PRHDT, CDR2 FYEKMQ (reference sequence). The DNA for the CDR3 is TGTGCCAGCAGCCACGACAGAAGCTCCTATAATTCACCCCTCCACTTT. The encoded protein is CASSHDRSSYNSPLHF.

This clone was seen only a few times. This chain connects TRBV6-2 or TRBV6-3 to TRBJ2-5; 12 bases are a match to TRBD1. Germline CDR1 MNHEY, CDR2 SVGEGT. This CDR3 contains 15 residues. After removal of 6 bases from V and 5 bases from J, the junction contained 7 bases not matched to a gene. In nucleotides, the CDR3 is TGTGCCAGCAGCTGGGGACAGGGGGCGCCTGAGACCCAGTACTTC. This sequence encodes CASSWGQGAPETQYF.

This clone was found once. V gene TRBV27 combines with J gene TRBJ2-1; 8 bases match TRBD1. This CDR3 has 15 residues. Germline CDR1 reads MNHEY; CDR2 reads SMNVEV (reference sequence). With 6 bases clipped from V and 0 bases from J, the junction kept 4 bases outside the gene matches. CDR3 loop: CASRRQGTSYNEQFF. CDR3 sequence (DNA): TGTGCCAGCAGGAGACAGGGGACCTCCTACAATGAGCAGTTCTTC.

This chain joins TRBV28 and TRBJ1-3; 10 nucleotides align to TRBD1. This CDR3 region has 15 residues. Germline values: CDR1 MDHEN, CDR2 SYDVKM. V lost 2 bases to trimming and J lost 9 bases; unmatched junction nucleotides: 7. CDR3 nucleotides: TGTGCCAGCAGTTTAGGGACAGGGGTGGAAGGCACCATATATTTT. It encodes CASSLGTGVEGTIYF. Drawing the rest from reference TRBV28 and TRBJ1-3, the complete variable domain is DVKVTQSSRYLVKRTGEKVFLECVQDMDHENMFWYRQDPGLGLRLIYFSYDVKMKEKGDIPEGYSVSREKKERFSLILESASTNQTSMYLCASSLGTGVEGTIYFGEGSWLTVV.